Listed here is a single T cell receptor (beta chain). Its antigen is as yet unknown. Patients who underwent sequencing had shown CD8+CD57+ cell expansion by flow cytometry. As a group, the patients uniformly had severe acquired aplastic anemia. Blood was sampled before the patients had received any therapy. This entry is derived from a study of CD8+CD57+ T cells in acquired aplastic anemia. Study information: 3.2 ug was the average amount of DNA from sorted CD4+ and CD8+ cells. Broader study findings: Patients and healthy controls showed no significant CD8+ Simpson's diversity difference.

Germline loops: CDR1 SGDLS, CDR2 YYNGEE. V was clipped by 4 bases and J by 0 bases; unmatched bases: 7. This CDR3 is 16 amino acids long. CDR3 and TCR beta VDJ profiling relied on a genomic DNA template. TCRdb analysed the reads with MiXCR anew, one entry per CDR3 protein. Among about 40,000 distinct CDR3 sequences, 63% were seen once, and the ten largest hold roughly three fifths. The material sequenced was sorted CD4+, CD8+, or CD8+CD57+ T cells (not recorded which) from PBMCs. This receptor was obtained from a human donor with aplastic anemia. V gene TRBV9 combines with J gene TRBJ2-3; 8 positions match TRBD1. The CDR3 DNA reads TGTGCCAGCAGCTTTCGACAGGGGACAAGCACAGATACGCAGTATTTT. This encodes CASSFRQGTSTDTQYF.